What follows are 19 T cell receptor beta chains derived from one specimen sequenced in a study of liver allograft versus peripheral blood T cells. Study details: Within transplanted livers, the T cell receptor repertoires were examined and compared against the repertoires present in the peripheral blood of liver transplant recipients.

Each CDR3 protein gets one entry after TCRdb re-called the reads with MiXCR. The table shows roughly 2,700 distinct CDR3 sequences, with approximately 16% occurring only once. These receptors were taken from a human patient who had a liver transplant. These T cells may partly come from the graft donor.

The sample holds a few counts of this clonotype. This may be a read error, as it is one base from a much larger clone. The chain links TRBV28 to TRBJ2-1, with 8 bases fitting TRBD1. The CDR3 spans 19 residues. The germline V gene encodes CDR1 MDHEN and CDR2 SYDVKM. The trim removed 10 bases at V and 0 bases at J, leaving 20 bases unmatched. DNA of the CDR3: TGTGCCAACAGACCGAGGACAGGGAGTTCCCTTAGCTCCTACAATGAGCAGTTCTTC. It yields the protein CANRPRTGSSLSSYNEQFF.

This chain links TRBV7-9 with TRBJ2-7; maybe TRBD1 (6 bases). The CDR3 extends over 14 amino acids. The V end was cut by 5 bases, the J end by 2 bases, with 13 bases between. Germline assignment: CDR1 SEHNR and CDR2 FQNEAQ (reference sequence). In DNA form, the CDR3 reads TGTGCCAGCAGCCCACGTACAGGGACCTACGAGCAGTACTTC. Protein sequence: CASSPRTGTYEQYF.

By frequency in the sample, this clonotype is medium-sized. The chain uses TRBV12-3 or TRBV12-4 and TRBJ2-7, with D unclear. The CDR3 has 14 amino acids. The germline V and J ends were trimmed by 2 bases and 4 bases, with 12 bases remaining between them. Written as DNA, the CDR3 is TGTGCCAGCAGTTTAACGGCCCTAACATACGAGCAGTACTTC. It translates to CASSLTALTYEQYF.

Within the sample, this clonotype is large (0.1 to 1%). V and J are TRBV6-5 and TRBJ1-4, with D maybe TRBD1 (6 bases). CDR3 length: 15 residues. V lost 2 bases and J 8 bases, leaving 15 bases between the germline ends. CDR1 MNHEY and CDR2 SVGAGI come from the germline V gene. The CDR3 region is CASSYRGQTEEKLFF. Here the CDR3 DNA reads TGTGCCAGCAGTTACAGAGGACAGACGGAGGAAAAACTGTTTTTT.

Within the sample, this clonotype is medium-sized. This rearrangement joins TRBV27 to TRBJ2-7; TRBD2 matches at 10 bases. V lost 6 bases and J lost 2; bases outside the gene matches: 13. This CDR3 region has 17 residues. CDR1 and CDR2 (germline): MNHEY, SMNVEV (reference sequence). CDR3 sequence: CASSPLAGGGRPYEQYF. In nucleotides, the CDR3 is TGTGCCAGCAGCCCATTAGCGGGGGGAGGGAGGCCCTACGAGCAGTACTTC.

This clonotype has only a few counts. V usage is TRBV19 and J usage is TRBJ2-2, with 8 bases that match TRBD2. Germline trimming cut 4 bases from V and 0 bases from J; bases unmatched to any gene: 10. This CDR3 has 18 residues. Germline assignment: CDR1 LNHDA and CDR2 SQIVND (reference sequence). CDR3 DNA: TGTGCCAGTAGTAACCAAGGACTAGCCAGACCGAACACCGGGGAGCTGTTTTTT. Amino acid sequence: CASSNQGLARPNTGELFF.

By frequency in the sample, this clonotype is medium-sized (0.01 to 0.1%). The CDR3, as DNA: TGTGCCAGCAGGACAGGGGTTAATAATTCACCCCTCCACTTT. This translates into CASRTGVNNSPLHF. This chain joins TRBV28 and TRBJ1-6, with 8 nucleotides matching TRBD1. The junction had 3 bases not matched to a gene; V was cut back by 6 bases and J by 5 bases. This CDR3 is 14 amino acids long. The V gene's germline CDR1 is MDHEN and CDR2 SYDVKM.

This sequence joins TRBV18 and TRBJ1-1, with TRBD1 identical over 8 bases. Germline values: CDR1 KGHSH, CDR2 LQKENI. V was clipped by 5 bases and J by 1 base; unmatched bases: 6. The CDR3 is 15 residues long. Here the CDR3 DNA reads TGTGCCAGCTCAATCTCCAGGGGGCGGAACACTGAAGCTTTCTTT. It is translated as CASSISRGRNTEAFF.

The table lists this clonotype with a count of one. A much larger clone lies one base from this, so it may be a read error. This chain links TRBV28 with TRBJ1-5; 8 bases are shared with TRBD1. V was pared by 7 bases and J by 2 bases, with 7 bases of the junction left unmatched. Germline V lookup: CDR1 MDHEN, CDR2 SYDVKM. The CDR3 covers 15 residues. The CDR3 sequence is CASILGGQGNQPQHF. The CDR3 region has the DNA TGTGCCAGCATCCTGGGGGGACAGGGCAATCAGCCCCAGCATTTT. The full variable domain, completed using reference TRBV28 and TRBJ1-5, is DVKVTQSSRYLVKRTGEKVFLECVQDMDHENMFWYRQDPGLGLRLIYFSYDVKMKEKGDIPEGYSVSREKKERFSLILESASTNQTSMYLCASILGGQGNQPQHFGDGTRLSIL.

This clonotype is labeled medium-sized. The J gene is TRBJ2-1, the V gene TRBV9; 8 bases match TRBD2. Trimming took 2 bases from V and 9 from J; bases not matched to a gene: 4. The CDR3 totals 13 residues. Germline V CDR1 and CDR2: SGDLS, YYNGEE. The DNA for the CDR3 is TGTGCCAGCAGCGTTTCGGGGGGGGGTGAGCAGTTCTTC. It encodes CASSVSGGGEQFF.

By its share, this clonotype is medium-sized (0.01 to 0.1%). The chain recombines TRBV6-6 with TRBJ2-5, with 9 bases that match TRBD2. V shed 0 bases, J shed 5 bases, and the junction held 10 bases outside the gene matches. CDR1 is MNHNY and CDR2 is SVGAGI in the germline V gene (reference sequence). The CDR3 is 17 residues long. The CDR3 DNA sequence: TGTGCCAGCAGTTACTCACCCCGGCGGGGGGGCGGTGAGACCCAGTACTTC. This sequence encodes CASSYSPRRGGGETQYF.

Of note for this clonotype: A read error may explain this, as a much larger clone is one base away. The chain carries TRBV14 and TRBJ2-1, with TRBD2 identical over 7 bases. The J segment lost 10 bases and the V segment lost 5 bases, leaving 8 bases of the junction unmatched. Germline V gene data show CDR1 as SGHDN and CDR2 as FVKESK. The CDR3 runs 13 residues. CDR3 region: CASSIRGRGEQFF. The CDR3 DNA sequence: TGTGCCAGCAGCATTCGTGGGCGGGGGGAGCAGTTCTTC.

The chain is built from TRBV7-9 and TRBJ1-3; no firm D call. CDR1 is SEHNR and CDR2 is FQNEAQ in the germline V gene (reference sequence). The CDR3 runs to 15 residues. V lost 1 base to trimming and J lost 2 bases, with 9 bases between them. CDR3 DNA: TGTGCCAGCAGCTTAGAGTGGCCTGCTGGAAACACCATATATTTT. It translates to CASSLEWPAGNTIYF.

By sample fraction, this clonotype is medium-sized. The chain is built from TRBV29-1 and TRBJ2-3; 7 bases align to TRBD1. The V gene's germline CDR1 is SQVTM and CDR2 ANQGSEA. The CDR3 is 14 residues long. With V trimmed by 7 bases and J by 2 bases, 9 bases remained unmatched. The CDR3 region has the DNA TGCAGCGCCAGAATGACAGGGTTCACAGATACGCAGTATTTT. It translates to CSARMTGFTDTQYF.

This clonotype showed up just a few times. Written as DNA, the CDR3 is TGTGCCAGCAGCCCCGGACAGGGGGCCTACACTGAAGCTTTCTTT. It specifies CASSPGQGAYTEAFF. The chain is built from TRBV3-1 and TRBJ1-1; TRBD1 matches 11 bases. This CDR3 is 15 amino acids long. V was pared by 4 bases and J by 3 bases, with 4 bases of the junction left unmatched. Germline V CDR1 and CDR2: LGHDT, YNNKEL (reference sequence).

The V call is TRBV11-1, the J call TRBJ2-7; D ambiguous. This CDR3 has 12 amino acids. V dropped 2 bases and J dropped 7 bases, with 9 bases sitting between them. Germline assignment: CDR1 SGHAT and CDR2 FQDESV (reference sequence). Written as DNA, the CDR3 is TGTGCCAGCAGCTTACTGCTCGGTGAGCAGTACTTC. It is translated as CASSLLLGEQYF.

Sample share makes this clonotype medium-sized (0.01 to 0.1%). For the CDR3, the DNA is TGTGCCAGCAGCGCCCTGGGACAGCCGAACACCGGGGAGCTGTTTTTT. Protein: CASSALGQPNTGELFF. The rearrangement uses TRBV9 and TRBJ2-2; the match to TRBD1 covers 7 bases. Germline-derived CDR1 and CDR2 are SGDLS and YYNGEE. Unmatched junction bases numbered 5, after V lost 3 bases and J lost 0 bases. The CDR3 length is 16 residues.

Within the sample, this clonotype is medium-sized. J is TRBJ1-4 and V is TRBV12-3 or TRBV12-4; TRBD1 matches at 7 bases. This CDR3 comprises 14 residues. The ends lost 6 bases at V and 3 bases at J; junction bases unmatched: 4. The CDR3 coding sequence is TGTGCCAGCAGCCGGGGACAGTCTAATGAAAAACTGTTTTTT. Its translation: CASSRGQSNEKLFF.

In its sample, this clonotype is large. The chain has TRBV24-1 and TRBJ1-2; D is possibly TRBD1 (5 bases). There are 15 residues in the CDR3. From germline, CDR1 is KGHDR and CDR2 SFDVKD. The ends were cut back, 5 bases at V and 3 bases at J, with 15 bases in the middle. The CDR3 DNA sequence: TGTGCCACCAGTGGTCAGGGCCCTAGGGACTATGGCTACACCTTC. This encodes CATSGQGPRDYGYTF.